Below are 20 T cell receptor beta chains sequenced from a single sample in a study of long-term antiretroviral therapy in people with HIV. Researchers ran immunoSEQ v3.0 at survey level. Data came from immunoSEQ multiplex PCR; TCRdb stores just in-frame clones and leaves some out. The sample has approximately 30,000 clones, 80% to 85% seen once. The source material was unsorted PBMCs, sampled 2.7 to 2.9 years after starting antiretroviral therapy. The receptors originated from a man aged 25-40 years with HIV.

This chain links TRBV7-2 with TRBJ2-3; D might be TRBD2 (5 bases). The CDR3 contains 15 residues. Germline V CDR1 and CDR2: SGHTA, FQGNSA. The V gene lost 2 bases and the J gene lost 2 bases, with 11 bases spanning the gap. CDR3 amino acids: CASSLLGRDTDTQYF. Written as DNA, the CDR3 is TGTGCCAGCAGCTTATTGGGGAGAGACACAGATACGCAGTATTTT.

J is TRBJ1-6 and V is TRBV9; D remains unclear. CDR3 length equals 14 residues. With 0 bases removed from V and 5 bases from J, the gap between germline ends came to 6 bases. The germline V gene encodes CDR1 SGDLS and CDR2 YYNGEE. CDR3 protein: CASSVVGNNSPLHF. The CDR3 DNA sequence: TGTGCCAGCAGCGTAGTCGGGAATAATTCACCCCTCCACTTT.

This clone appeared a single time. V is TRBV14 and J is TRBJ2-1, with 12 positions matching TRBD2. This CDR3 region has 15 residues. The V and J ends lost 2 bases and 8 bases, in that order; junction bases with no gene match: 4. Per germline, CDR1 SGHDN and CDR2 FVKESK. The CDR3: CASSQRTSGTDEQFF. The CDR3 DNA sequence: TGTGCCAGCAGCCAAAGGACTAGCGGGACCGATGAGCAGTTCTTC.

The genes are TRBV14 and TRBJ1-1; 8 bases align to TRBD1. After removal of 1 base from V and 3 bases from J, the junction contained 7 bases not matched to a gene. The CDR3 is made up of 16 amino acids. CDR1 SGHDN and CDR2 FVKESK come from the germline V gene. The CDR3 loop is CASSQVRTGFYTEAFF. Here the CDR3 DNA reads TGTGCCAGCAGCCAAGTCAGGACAGGGTTTTACACTGAAGCTTTCTTT.

The J gene is TRBJ1-4, the V gene TRBV5-5, with 8 positions matching TRBD1. Germline CDR1 is SGHKS and CDR2 is YYEKEE (reference sequence). This CDR3 region has 15 residues. The ends lost 4 bases at V and 4 bases at J; junction bases unmatched: 6. This CDR3 reads CASSPQGAFNEKLFF. The CDR3 nucleotides are TGTGCCAGCAGCCCCCAGGGGGCATTTAATGAAAAACTGTTTTTT.

This clone was found once. The chain couples TRBV7-9 to TRBJ1-6, with a tentative D call TRBD1 (6 bases). V lost 0 bases, J lost 7 bases, and 16 bases lay in between. Germline V gene sequence: CDR1 SEHNR, CDR2 FQNEAQ (reference sequence). The CDR3 runs 17 residues. The DNA for the CDR3 is TGTGCCAGCAGCTTAGCCGGGGGGGGGCGGAGGAATTCACCCCTCCACTTT. This gives the protein CASSLAGGGRRNSPLHF.

The chain employs TRBV6-5 and TRBJ2-7; D uncertain. V dropped 2 bases and J dropped 6 bases, with 14 bases sitting between them. The CDR3 length is 14 residues. Germline CDR1 MNHEY, CDR2 SVGAGI. In DNA, the CDR3 is TGTGCCAGCAGTTACCTCCTAAACTTGGGCGAGCAGTACTTC. Its translation is CASSYLLNLGEQYF.

The V and J genes are TRBV29-1 and TRBJ1-5, with D perhaps TRBD1 (6 bases). The V gene lost 4 bases and the J gene lost 6 bases, with 13 bases spanning the gap. The CDR3 spans 13 residues. Looked up from germline, CDR1 is SQVTM and CDR2 is ANQGSEA. This chain's CDR3 is CSVVLGASQPQHF. CDR3 DNA sequence: TGCAGCGTTGTGTTGGGGGCCAGTCAGCCCCAGCATTTT.

The chain recombines TRBV28 with TRBJ2-7; TRBD2 aligns across 15 bases. The CDR3 is 16 amino acids. After removal of 5 bases from V and 7 bases from J, the junction contained 9 bases not matched to a gene. The germline CDR1 and CDR2 sequences are MDHEN and SYDVKM. The CDR3 loop reads CASSGTSGRKPWEQYF. As DNA, the CDR3 is TGTGCCAGCAGTGGGACTAGCGGGAGGAAGCCGTGGGAGCAGTACTTC.

The rearrangement links TRBV9 to TRBJ2-5; TRBD1 is a possible D gene (5 bases). Germline loops: CDR1 SGDLS, CDR2 YYNGEE. There are 16 residues in the CDR3. V lost 0 bases, J lost 1 base, and 13 bases lay in between. This CDR3 reads CASSVDLGQFQETQYF. CDR3 coding DNA: TGTGCCAGCAGCGTAGATCTGGGGCAATTCCAAGAGACCCAGTACTTC.

The genes are TRBV28 and TRBJ1-6; a weak D match, TRBD1 (6 bases). CDR1 is MDHEN, CDR2 SYDVKM, per germline. Trimming took 7 bases from V and 8 from J, leaving 21 bases between them. There are 16 residues in the CDR3. The CDR3 loop reads CASKPLGRGWDSPLHF. In DNA form, the CDR3 reads TGTGCCAGCAAACCCCTGGGGAGGGGGTGGGATTCACCCCTCCACTTT.

The gene calls are TRBV5-1 and TRBJ2-1; D perhaps matches TRBD1 (5 bases). Trimming removed 2 bases from V and 2 bases from J, with 14 bases in between. The germline V gene has CDR1 SGHRS and CDR2 YFSETQ. The CDR3 is made up of 16 amino acids. CDR3 nucleotides: TGCGCCAGCAGCTTAACAGGAGAAGGGCCCTACAATGAGCAGTTCTTC. Protein product: CASSLTGEGPYNEQFF.

The chain recombines TRBV30 with TRBJ1-5; a possible D gene is TRBD1 (6 bases). CDR3 size: 14 residues. V lost 2 bases and J lost 4, with 12 bases in between. The germline V gene has CDR1 GTSNPN and CDR2 SVGIG (reference sequence). The CDR3 DNA reads as TGTGCCTGGAGTTCGGACAGCCTAAATCAGCCCCAGCATTTT. It encodes CAWSSDSLNQPQHF.

This clone was detected only once. V usage is TRBV7-2 and J usage is TRBJ1-2; a possible D gene is TRBD1 (5 bases). Germline CDR1 and CDR2: SGHTA and FQGNSA. V lost 2 bases, J lost 2 bases, and 9 bases lay in between. The CDR3 sequence is 14 residues long. As DNA, the CDR3 is TGTGCCAGCAGCTTAAACAGGCAAAACTATGGCTACACCTTC. Protein product: CASSLNRQNYGYTF.

This sequence joins TRBV5-6 and TRBJ1-4, with 9 positions matching TRBD1. The CDR3 is made up of 15 amino acids. Losses at the gene ends were 1 base for V and 7 bases for J; bases not matched to a gene: 5. Germline assignment: CDR1 SGHDT and CDR2 YYEEEE. The CDR3 loop reads CASSLWGTGSEKLFF. CDR3 DNA sequence: TGTGCCAGCAGCTTGTGGGGGACAGGGTCTGAAAAACTGTTTTTT.

This clone came up once. V gene TRBV19 combines with J gene TRBJ2-7; possible D gene TRBD1, 6 bases. Germline V lookup: CDR1 LNHDA, CDR2 SQIVND (reference sequence). The CDR3 has 14 residues. The ends were cut back, 2 bases at V and 6 bases at J, with 14 bases in the middle. CDR3 residues: CASSISVQGSEQYF. In nucleotides, the CDR3 is TGTGCCAGTAGTATATCCGTACAGGGATCCGAGCAGTACTTC.

The chain employs TRBV5-1 and TRBJ1-6; TRBD1 agrees at 9 bases. Per the germline V gene, CDR1 is SGHRS and CDR2 is YFSETQ. The V segment lost 0 bases and the J segment 9 bases; nucleotides outside the gene matches: 4. This CDR3 is 15 amino acids long. Here the CDR3 reads CASSLGGQGGSPLHF. The CDR3 nucleotides read TGCGCCAGCAGCTTGGGGGGACAGGGAGGTTCACCCCTCCACTTT.

The CDR3 nucleotides are TGTGCCAGCAGCCAAGTGGCGGGGGGGGAGACCCAGTACTTC. Encoded protein: CASSQVAGGETQYF. The chain is built from TRBV4-2 and TRBJ2-5; 9 nucleotides match TRBD2. J lost 5 bases, V lost 1 base, and 2 bases had no gene match. Germline V gene data show CDR1 as LGHNA and CDR2 as YNFKEQ. The CDR3 sequence is 14 residues long.

The chain is built from TRBV6-1 and TRBJ2-7, with 10 bases fitting TRBD1. The CDR3 covers 15 residues. The junction had 0 bases not matched to a gene; V was cut back by 0 bases and J by 1 base. Germline loops: CDR1 MNHNS, CDR2 SASEGT. CDR3 coding DNA: TGTGCCAGCAGTGAAGCGGGACAGGGGTCCTACGAGCAGTACTTC. This translates into CASSEAGQGSYEQYF.

The CDR3 DNA reads as TGTGCCAGCAGCCCTCGCGGGGGTATAGGGTTGGATGAGCAGTTCTTC. Translating it yields CASSPRGGIGLDEQFF. The chain links TRBV9 to TRBJ2-1, with 7 bases identical to TRBD2. With V trimmed by 4 bases and J by 8 bases, 15 bases remained unmatched. CDR1 is SGDLS and CDR2 is YYNGEE in the germline V gene. The CDR3 runs 16 residues.